This record concerns one T cell receptor (beta chain) sequence. The data were obtained in a study of blood T cell repertoires in COVID-19. Turning to the study itself: Nucleic acid was either cDNA or gDNA, and it came from T cells, B-cell-depleted T cells, or PBMCs.

The Seattle site enrolled patients during active infection and followed them longitudinally. Per the original data handling: Reference gene primers were amplified, and this amplification served to estimate nucleated cell counts. Assay used: immunoSEQ multiplex PCR; TCRdb lists only in-frame clones, some missing. V and J calls and clone size are those listed in that table; D and trimming were worked out from the DNA. The profile shows tens of thousands of clones, 85% to 90% of them singletons. The sample was peripheral blood. This TCR came from a man aged 35-49 years with COVID-19, enrolled during active disease.

CDR3 DNA sequence: TGTGCCTGGAGTGTAGCGGGCCCCGGCAATCAGCCCCAGCATTTT. Protein: CAWSVAGPGNQPQHF. This sequence joins TRBV30 and TRBJ1-5; D remains unclear. The germline gives CDR1 GTSNPN, CDR2 SVGIG (reference sequence). The length of the CDR3 is 15 residues. V was clipped by 0 bases and J by 2 bases, with 11 bases between them.